The rows below give T cell receptor beta chains drawn from one sample of a study of cytotoxic CD8 clonotypes in ibrutinib-treated CLL. Profiling relied on immunoSEQ multiplex PCR, and the TCRdb table lists in-frame clones only, not all of them. The sample yields around 140,000 clones, more than 75% seen once. Material: PBMCs, obtained after 36 months of ibrutinib treatment. The receptors shown here come from a human donor with chronic lymphocytic leukemia. Both conserved end residues are part of each CDR3. The order of the fields is clone size, J gene, D gene, V gene, CDR3 protein, CDR3 DNA. D genes are given only for firm matches. The size of a clone is reported for some rows only, either as once, few or many, or as a class for expanded clones.

abundance: -
j_gene: TRBJ1-2
d_gene: -
v_gene: TRBV5-1
CDR3aa: CASSLEPGVYGYTF
CDR3nt: TGCGCCAGCAGCTTGGAGCCGGGCGTCTATGGCTACACCTTC

abundance: -
j_gene: TRBJ2-3
d_gene: -
v_gene: TRBV6-4
CDR3aa: CASSDRGDTDTQYF
CDR3nt: TGTGCCAGCAGTGACAGGGGAGACACAGATACGCAGTATTTT

abundance: -
j_gene: TRBJ1-5
d_gene: TRBD1
v_gene: TRBV19
CDR3aa: CASNDRGPYSNQPQHF
CDR3nt: TGTGCCAGTAACGACAGGGGGCCCTATAGCAATCAGCCCCAGCATTTT

abundance: once
j_gene: TRBJ2-5
d_gene: -
v_gene: TRBV9
CDR3aa: CASSVVGGSETQYF
CDR3nt: TGTGCCAGCAGCGTAGTTGGAGGGTCAGAGACCCAGTACTTC

abundance: -
j_gene: TRBJ1-1
d_gene: -
v_gene: TRBV19
CDR3aa: CASSPAGEENTEAFF
CDR3nt: TGTGCCAGTAGTCCGGCAGGGGAAGAGAACACTGAAGCTTTCTTT

abundance: -
j_gene: TRBJ1-1
d_gene: -
v_gene: TRBV6-5
CDR3aa: CASSTDVLGTEAFF
CDR3nt: TGTGCCAGCAGCACAGACGTCTTGGGCACTGAAGCTTTCTTT

abundance: -
j_gene: TRBJ2-1
d_gene: TRBD2
v_gene: TRBV6-5
CDR3aa: CASSRGLAGGNEQFF
CDR3nt: TGTGCCAGCAGTCGAGGACTAGCGGGAGGCAATGAGCAGTTCTTC

abundance: -
j_gene: TRBJ2-7
d_gene: TRBD1
v_gene: TRBV5-4
CDR3aa: CASSWGQGYEQYF
CDR3nt: TGTGCCAGCAGCTGGGGACAGGGGTACGAGCAGTACTTC

abundance: -
j_gene: TRBJ1-1
d_gene: -
v_gene: TRBV6-5
CDR3aa: CASSLSQGLGTEAFF
CDR3nt: TGTGCCAGCAGTCTAAGCCAGGGGTTGGGCACTGAAGCTTTCTTT

abundance: -
j_gene: TRBJ2-3
d_gene: -
v_gene: TRBV5-5
CDR3aa: CASSLPTYPDTQYF
CDR3nt: TGTGCCAGCAGCTTGCCTACTTATCCAGATACGCAGTATTTT

abundance: -
j_gene: TRBJ1-6
d_gene: TRBD1
v_gene: TRBV30
CDR3aa: CAWSVRDSYNSPLHF
CDR3nt: TGTGCCTGGAGTGTACGGGACAGTTATAATTCACCCCTCCACTTT

abundance: -
j_gene: TRBJ2-7
d_gene: TRBD2
v_gene: TRBV7-9
CDR3aa: CASSLLAASYEQYF
CDR3nt: TGTGCCAGCAGCTTACTAGCGGCCTCCTACGAGCAGTACTTC

abundance: -
j_gene: TRBJ2-1
d_gene: TRBD2
v_gene: TRBV7-9
CDR3aa: CASSFSGTAEQFF
CDR3nt: TGTGCCAGCAGTTTTAGCGGGACGGCTGAGCAGTTCTTC

abundance: -
j_gene: TRBJ2-7
d_gene: -
v_gene: TRBV29-1
CDR3aa: CSGGGSSYEQYF
CDR3nt: TGCAGCGGCGGAGGGAGCTCCTACGAGCAGTACTTC

abundance: -
j_gene: TRBJ2-5
d_gene: -
v_gene: TRBV18
CDR3aa: CASSPFRETQYF
CDR3nt: TGTGCCAGCTCACCATTCCGAGAGACCCAGTACTTC

abundance: -
j_gene: TRBJ2-7
d_gene: TRBD1
v_gene: TRBV4-1
CDR3aa: CASSQPGQRAYEQYF
CDR3nt: TGCGCCAGCAGCCAGCCGGGACAGCGCGCCTACGAGCAGTACTTC

abundance: -
j_gene: TRBJ2-3
d_gene: TRBD1
v_gene: TRBV11-3
CDR3aa: CASSQGTGRTDTQYF
CDR3nt: TGTGCCAGCAGCCAAGGGACAGGGCGCACAGATACGCAGTATTTT

abundance: -
j_gene: TRBJ1-1
d_gene: -
v_gene: TRBV5-1
CDR3aa: CASSSPFQFMNTEAFF
CDR3nt: TGTGCCAGCAGCTCCCCGTTTCAGTTTATGAACACTGAAGCTTTCTTT

abundance: -
j_gene: TRBJ1-1
d_gene: -
v_gene: TRBV30
CDR3aa: CAWDWDTEAFF
CDR3nt: TGTGCCTGGGACTGGGACACTGAAGCTTTCTTT

abundance: -
j_gene: TRBJ2-1
d_gene: TRBD1
v_gene: TRBV9
CDR3aa: CASSVGDRGSNEQFF
CDR3nt: TGTGCCAGCAGCGTAGGGGACAGGGGATCCAATGAGCAGTTCTTC

abundance: -
j_gene: TRBJ1-1
d_gene: -
v_gene: TRBV20-1
CDR3aa: CSAFNTEAFF
CDR3nt: TGCAGTGCTTTCAACACTGAAGCTTTCTTT

abundance: -
j_gene: TRBJ2-3
d_gene: TRBD1
v_gene: TRBV6-4
CDR3aa: CASSPGQGAGDTQYF
CDR3nt: TGTGCCAGCAGCCCGGGACAGGGGGCAGGAGATACGCAGTATTTT

abundance: -
j_gene: TRBJ2-2
d_gene: TRBD1
v_gene: TRBV10-2
CDR3aa: CASRQGARGTGELFF
CDR3nt: TGCGCCAGCAGACAGGGGGCGCGGGGCACCGGGGAGCTGTTTTTT

abundance: -
j_gene: TRBJ2-1
d_gene: TRBD2
v_gene: TRBV13
CDR3aa: CASSRGDNEQFF
CDR3nt: TGTGCCAGCAGCCGGGGGGACAATGAGCAGTTCTTC

abundance: -
j_gene: TRBJ2-2
d_gene: -
v_gene: TRBV7-9
CDR3aa: CASSRTVQGYTGELFF
CDR3nt: TGTGCCAGCAGCCGGACAGTTCAGGGGTACACCGGGGAGCTGTTTTTT

abundance: -
j_gene: TRBJ1-2
d_gene: -
v_gene: TRBV27
CDR3aa: CASGLQGRGGYTF
CDR3nt: TGTGCCAGCGGATTACAGGGACGTGGCGGCTACACCTTC

abundance: -
j_gene: TRBJ2-7
d_gene: -
v_gene: TRBV18
CDR3aa: CASSRREGTYEQYF
CDR3nt: TGTGCCAGCTCACGCCGTGAGGGAACCTACGAGCAGTACTTC

abundance: -
j_gene: TRBJ2-7
d_gene: -
v_gene: TRBV7-9
CDR3aa: CASSFGYRDSYYEQYF
CDR3nt: TGTGCCAGCAGCTTCGGTTATCGGGACTCTTACTACGAGCAGTACTTC